The rows below give T cell receptor beta chains drawn from one sample of a study of T cell changes during pregnancy in multiple sclerosis. Generated by immunoSEQ multiplex PCR, the TCRdb table keeps only in-frame clones and is missing some. The table includes 40,000 or so clones, around 92% detected once. The material sequenced was CD8+ T cells from peripheral blood mononuclear cells, taken in the second trimester of pregnancy. The origin of the receptors is a female donor with multiple sclerosis, enrolled in a pregnancy study. Both conserved end residues are part of each CDR3. Each record gives: V gene, J gene, clone size, D gene, CDR3 length, CDR3 protein, CDR3 DNA. The D gene is left open where the match is weak. Size is stated for part of the rows, as once, few or many counts, or as a class when the clone is expanded.

v_gene: TRBV19
j_gene: TRBJ2-2
abundance: -
d_gene: TRBD2
len: 18
CDR3aa: CASSPRTSGGADTGELFF
CDR3nt: TGTGCCAGTAGTCCCCGGACTAGCGGGGGGGCGGACACCGGGGAGCTGTTTTTT

v_gene: TRBV4-1
j_gene: TRBJ2-5
abundance: -
d_gene: TRBD2
len: 19
CDR3aa: CASSQEGETRGTTTGTQYF
CDR3nt: TGCGCCAGCAGCCAAGAAGGGGAAACCCGAGGGACTACGACCGGGACCCAGTACTTC

v_gene: TRBV13
j_gene: TRBJ1-3
abundance: -
d_gene: -
len: 15
CDR3aa: CASSLRGSSGNTIYF
CDR3nt: TGTGCCAGCAGTTTAAGGGGTTCCTCTGGAAACACCATATATTTT

v_gene: TRBV18
j_gene: TRBJ1-3
abundance: once
d_gene: TRBD1
len: 16
CDR3aa: CASSPPTGAVGDTIYF
CDR3nt: TGTGCCAGCTCACCTCCCACAGGGGCTGTGGGGGACACCATATATTTT

v_gene: TRBV2
j_gene: TRBJ1-2
abundance: -
d_gene: TRBD1
len: 15
CDR3aa: CASSEGTGTGYGYTF
CDR3nt: TGTGCCAGCAGTGAAGGGACAGGGACAGGCTATGGCTACACCTTC

v_gene: TRBV5-4
j_gene: TRBJ2-7
abundance: -
d_gene: -
len: 13
CDR3aa: CASSLSNGYEQYF
CDR3nt: TGTGCCAGCAGCTTGTCCAACGGCTACGAGCAGTACTTC

v_gene: TRBV7-9
j_gene: TRBJ2-1
abundance: once
d_gene: TRBD2
len: 16
CDR3aa: CASSGTSGREKNEQFF
CDR3nt: TGTGCCAGCAGCGGGACTAGCGGGAGGGAAAAGAATGAGCAGTTCTTC

v_gene: TRBV5-1
j_gene: TRBJ1-1
abundance: -
d_gene: TRBD1
len: 14
CDR3aa: CASSLDRVNTEAFF
CDR3nt: TGCGCCAGCAGCCTGGACAGGGTGAACACTGAAGCTTTCTTT

v_gene: TRBV7-9
j_gene: TRBJ1-2
abundance: few
d_gene: -
len: 14
CDR3aa: CASSFPREVNGYTF
CDR3nt: TGTGCCAGCAGCTTCCCCCGGGAGGTAAATGGCTACACCTTC

v_gene: TRBV5-1
j_gene: TRBJ1-4
abundance: -
d_gene: -
len: 14
CDR3aa: CASSLRGPNEKLFF
CDR3nt: TGCGCCAGCAGCTTAAGGGGCCCTAATGAAAAACTGTTTTTT

v_gene: TRBV2
j_gene: TRBJ2-7
abundance: -
d_gene: TRBD1
len: 15
CDR3aa: CASSYNPGQPYEQYF
CDR3nt: TGTGCCAGCAGTTACAACCCGGGACAGCCCTACGAGCAGTACTTC

v_gene: TRBV7-3
j_gene: TRBJ2-1
abundance: -
d_gene: -
len: 18
CDR3aa: CASSQRGRTESPYNEQFF
CDR3nt: TGTGCCAGCAGCCAGCGAGGGCGGACGGAATCTCCATACAATGAGCAGTTCTTC

v_gene: TRBV11-2
j_gene: TRBJ2-7
abundance: -
d_gene: -
len: 16
CDR3aa: CASSSGWTESSYEQYF
CDR3nt: TGTGCCAGCAGCTCAGGATGGACAGAGAGCTCCTACGAGCAGTACTTC

v_gene: TRBV23-1
j_gene: TRBJ2-7
abundance: -
d_gene: -
len: 13
CDR3aa: CASTETPGMEQYF
CDR3nt: TGCGCCAGCACCGAAACCCCGGGGATGGAGCAGTACTTC

v_gene: TRBV7-6
j_gene: TRBJ2-2
abundance: medium-sized
d_gene: -
len: 18
CDR3aa: CASSLVIRRQGPTGELFF
CDR3nt: TGTGCCAGCAGCTTAGTGATTCGTAGGCAGGGGCCGACCGGGGAGCTGTTTTTT

v_gene: TRBV7-8
j_gene: TRBJ1-2
abundance: -
d_gene: TRBD1
len: 20
CDR3aa: CASSLVVFSLDRGRNYGYTF
CDR3nt: TGTGCCAGCAGCTTAGTAGTTTTCTCTTTAGACAGGGGAAGGAACTATGGCTACACCTTC

v_gene: TRBV29-1
j_gene: TRBJ2-7
abundance: -
d_gene: TRBD1
len: 13
CDR3aa: CSVYGTDSYEQYF
CDR3nt: TGCAGCGTATATGGGACAGATTCCTACGAGCAGTACTTC

v_gene: TRBV19
j_gene: TRBJ1-2
abundance: once
d_gene: TRBD1
len: 15
CDR3aa: CASYLWGTGNYGYTF
CDR3nt: TGTGCCAGTTATTTGTGGGGGACAGGAAACTATGGCTACACCTTC

v_gene: TRBV5-4
j_gene: TRBJ2-7
abundance: -
d_gene: -
len: 14
CDR3aa: CASSLAAATYEQYF
CDR3nt: TGTGCCAGCAGCTTGGCCGCGGCCACCTACGAGCAGTACTTC

v_gene: TRBV12-5
j_gene: TRBJ2-7
abundance: -
d_gene: -
len: 14
CDR3aa: CASGQGRSQDEQYF
CDR3nt: TGTGCTAGTGGTCAGGGTCGGTCGCAAGACGAGCAGTACTTC

v_gene: TRBV4-3
j_gene: TRBJ2-5
abundance: -
d_gene: -
len: 15
CDR3aa: CASSQDALQQETQYF
CDR3nt: TGCGCCAGCAGCCAAGATGCACTCCAACAAGAGACCCAGTACTTC

v_gene: TRBV6-1
j_gene: TRBJ2-7
abundance: -
d_gene: -
len: 15
CDR3aa: CASSTITGKPTEQYF
CDR3nt: TGTGCCAGCAGTACTATAACAGGGAAACCTACGGAGCAGTACTTC